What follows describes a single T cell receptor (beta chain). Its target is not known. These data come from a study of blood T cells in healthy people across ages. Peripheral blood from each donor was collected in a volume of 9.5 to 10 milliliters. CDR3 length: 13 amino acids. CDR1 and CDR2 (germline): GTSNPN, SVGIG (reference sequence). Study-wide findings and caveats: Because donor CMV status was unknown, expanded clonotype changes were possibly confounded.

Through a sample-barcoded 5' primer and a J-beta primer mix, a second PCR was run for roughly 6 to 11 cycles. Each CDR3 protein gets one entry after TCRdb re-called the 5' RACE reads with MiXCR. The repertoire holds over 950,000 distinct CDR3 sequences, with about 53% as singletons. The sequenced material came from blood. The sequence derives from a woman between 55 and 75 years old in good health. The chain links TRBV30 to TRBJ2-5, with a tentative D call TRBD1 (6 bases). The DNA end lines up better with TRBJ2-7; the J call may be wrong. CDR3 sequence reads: CAWSTQGPYEQYF. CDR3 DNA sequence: TGTGCCTGGAGTACACAGGGACCCTACGAGCAGTACTTC.